These 17 T cell receptor beta chains share one sample of origin, sequenced in a study of beta chain features in type 1 diabetes. Study-wide results and caveats: TCRB CDR3s from Type 1 diabetes patients were moderately but significantly shorter in all four CD4+ subsets.

Their specific antigens are unknown. Reverse transcribing all isolated RNA meant expressed TCRB transcripts were sequenced. Sequenced by immunoSEQ multiplex PCR; TCRdb stores in-frame clones only, minus some. The table has over 600,000 clones, roughly 12% seen once. Sequenced material: naive CD4+ T cells from blood. All receptors derive from a man between 25 and 39 years old with type 1 diabetes.

This clone was counted a few times. The V gene is TRBV9, the J gene TRBJ1-4, with D unclear. The CDR3 totals 15 residues. Germline CDR1 and CDR2: SGDLS and YYNGEE. V was pared by 0 bases and J by 7 bases, with 13 bases between. The CDR3 bases are TGTGCCAGCAGCGTAGTTGGGGTTGATGGTGAAAAACTGTTTTTT. Its translation: CASSVVGVDGEKLFF.

The J gene is TRBJ2-6, the V gene TRBV7-9; 7 nucleotides align to TRBD1. Trimming at V came to 1 base and at J to 0 bases, leaving 6 bases not matched to a gene. Germline values: CDR1 SEHNR, CDR2 FQNEAQ (reference sequence). The CDR3 is 18 amino acids. CDR3 sequence: CASSLDRQGHSGANVLTF. The CDR3 coding sequence is TGTGCCAGCAGCTTAGATCGACAGGGACACTCTGGGGCCAACGTCCTGACTTTC.

V is TRBV9 and J is TRBJ2-3; perhaps TRBD2 as D (6 bases). The CDR3 loop spans 16 amino acids. Germline lookup yields CDR1 SGDLS and CDR2 YYNGEE. Trimming cost V 3 bases and J 1 base, with 15 bases left between them. The CDR3 reads CASSATSFLGTDTQYF. Written as DNA, the CDR3 is TGTGCCAGCAGCGCCACTAGCTTTCTAGGCACAGATACGCAGTATTTT.

The sample holds a few counts of this clone. This rearrangement joins TRBV19 to TRBJ1-1, with D possibly TRBD1 on 6 matching bases. The germline V gene encodes CDR1 LNHDA and CDR2 SQIVND (reference sequence). The CDR3 is made up of 15 amino acids. The V end was cut by 3 bases, the J end by 4 bases, with 15 bases between. The CDR3 protein is CASSMIWQGSTEAFF. Written as DNA, the CDR3 is TGTGCCAGTAGTATGATCTGGCAGGGGAGCACTGAAGCTTTCTTT.

The CDR3 sequence: CASSSLGLEVGEQFF. In DNA form, the CDR3 reads TGTGCCAGCAGCTCGTTGGGACTAGAAGTCGGTGAGCAGTTCTTC. The chain combines TRBV7-3 with TRBJ2-1; the match to TRBD2 covers 8 bases. The junction had 11 bases not matched to a gene; V was cut back by 4 bases and J by 9 bases. Germline V gene lookup returns CDR1 SGHTA and CDR2 FQGTGA. The CDR3 is made up of 15 amino acids.

This clone was recorded a few times. This chain uses TRBV4-1 with TRBJ1-2; perhaps TRBD1 as D (6 bases). Germline V lookup: CDR1 MGHRA, CDR2 YSYEKL. The CDR3 is made up of 13 amino acids. Trimming removed 4 bases at V and 8 bases at J, with 14 bases between. This chain's CDR3 is CASSRLQGEGYTF. CDR3 coding DNA: TGCGCCAGCAGCCGCCTACAGGGTGAAGGCTACACCTTC.

The chain has TRBV4-2 and TRBJ2-3; D is undetermined. This CDR3 region has 16 residues. Trimming left V 5 bases short and J 2 bases short, with 17 bases between. Germline V gives CDR1 LGHNA, CDR2 YNFKEQ. For the CDR3, the DNA is TGTGCCAGCAGCATCACGAACAAAGCCTCCACAGATACGCAGTATTTT. This translates into CASSITNKASTDTQYF.

The chain links TRBV7-2 to TRBJ2-1; D is unresolved. CDR1 and CDR2 (germline): SGHTA, FQGNSA. The CDR3 spans 15 residues. The V end lost 6 bases, the J end lost 1 base, and 13 bases lay between the germline ends. The CDR3 sequence is CASRPDQNSYNEQFF. For the CDR3, the DNA is TGTGCCAGCAGACCCGACCAGAATTCCTACAATGAGCAGTTCTTC.

This clone was observed a few times. The V and J genes are TRBV2 and TRBJ2-5; D uncertain. Germline V gene data show CDR1 as SNHLY and CDR2 as FYNNEI. The CDR3 covers 13 residues. Trimming removed 0 bases at V and 6 bases at J, with 8 bases between. In DNA form, the CDR3 reads TGTGCCAGCAGTGAAGCAGGGAAAAAGACCCAGTACTTC. Residues: CASSEAGKKTQYF. Complete variable domain (other parts from reference TRBV2 and TRBJ2-5): EPEVTQTPSHQVTQMGQEVILRCVPISNHLYFYWYRQILGQKVEFLVSFYNNEISEKSEIFDDQFSVERPDGSNFTLKIRSTKLEDSAMYFCASSEAGKKTQYFGPGTRLLVL.

This clone occurred many times. The chain is built from TRBV14 and TRBJ2-1; 9 nucleotides line up with TRBD2. V dropped 6 bases and J dropped 0; count of bases not matched to a gene: 0. Germline lookup yields CDR1 SGHDN and CDR2 FVKESK. The CDR3 sequence is 14 residues long. CDR3 in amino acids: CASRLAGSYNEQFF. CDR3 nucleotides: TGTGCCAGCAGACTAGCGGGCTCCTACAATGAGCAGTTCTTC.

This clone was seen a few times. The chain employs TRBV7-6 and TRBJ2-3; D unresolved. The germline CDR1 and CDR2 sequences are SGHVS and FNYEAQ. The CDR3 has 15 residues. Trimming left V 4 bases short and J 2 bases short, with 13 bases between. The CDR3 is CASSSEVRSTDTQYF. CDR3 sequence (DNA): TGTGCCAGCAGCTCAGAGGTCCGGTCCACAGATACGCAGTATTTT. The variable domain in full, completed from reference TRBV7-6 and TRBJ2-3, reads GAGVSQSPRYKVTKRGQDVALRCDPISGHVSLYWYRQALGQGPEFLTYFNYEAQQDKSGLPNDRFSAERPEGSISTLTIQRTEQRDSAMYRCASSSEVRSTDTQYFGPGTRLTVL.

This rearrangement joins TRBV19 to TRBJ2-4, with TRBD2 identical over 11 bases. The V gene's germline CDR1 is LNHDA and CDR2 SQIVND (reference sequence). The CDR3 contains 17 residues. V lost 3 bases, J lost 2 bases, and 6 bases stayed unmatched. The CDR3 protein is CASSIRLAGSTKNIQYF. CDR3 bases: TGTGCCAGTAGTATTCGACTAGCGGGGAGTACCAAAAACATTCAGTACTTC. Complete variable domain (other parts from reference TRBV19 and TRBJ2-4): DGGITQSPKYLFRKEGQNVTLSCEQNLNHDAMYWYRQDPGQGLRLIYYSQIVNDFQKGDIAEGYSVSREKKESFPLTVTSAQKNPTAFYLCASSIRLAGSTKNIQYFGAGTRLSVL.

V is TRBV12-5 and J is TRBJ2-5, with 7 nucleotides matching TRBD1. TRBJ2-7 matches the DNA end more closely, so the J call is doubtful. The CDR3 is 12 residues long. Germline CDR1 and CDR2: LGHNT and FRNRAP. The CDR3 DNA sequence: TGTGCTAGTGGTTCACAGGGGTACGAGCAGTACTTC. Translating it yields CASGSQGYEQYF.

To note about this clone: The junction departs from the called germline gene at one end, perhaps through a read error. This chain links TRBV29-1 with TRBJ2-5; D is possibly TRBD2 (5 bases). With the DNA end fitting TRBJ2-7 better, the J assignment may be wrong. Germline V gene lookup returns CDR1 SQVTM and CDR2 ANQGSEA. The CDR3 contains 12 residues. The CDR3: CSVGVPSHEQYF. DNA for the CDR3: TGCAGCGTGGGAGTACCCTCCCACGAGCAGTACTTC.

There are a few counts of this clone. The gene calls are TRBV30 and TRBJ2-3; D is possibly TRBD1 or TRBD2 (5 bases each). The CDR3 sequence is 16 residues long. The germline V and J ends were trimmed by 1 base and 1 base, with 15 bases remaining between them. The germline gives CDR1 GTSNPN, CDR2 SVGIG (reference sequence). The CDR3 nucleotides are TGTGCCTGGAGTGCCCTTGGGGGTGGGGGCACAGATACGCAGTATTTT. Translating it yields CAWSALGGGGTDTQYF.

A few counts support this clone. V is TRBV25-1 and J is TRBJ2-6, with D perhaps assigned TRBD1 or TRBD2 (5 bases each). The V gene lost 1 base and the J gene lost 0 bases, with 7 bases spanning the gap. The CDR3 has 16 residues. Germline lookup yields CDR1 MGHDK and CDR2 SYGVNS. CDR3 nucleotide sequence: TGTGCCAGCAGTGAATCGGGGCGCTCTGGGGCCAACGTCCTGACTTTC. Protein: CASSESGRSGANVLTF.

This sequence joins TRBV6-5 and TRBJ2-7, with a possible D match to TRBD1 (6 bases). CDR3 length equals 16 residues. Germline V gene data show CDR1 as MNHEY and CDR2 as SVGAGI. Trimming removed 0 bases at V and 4 bases at J, with 16 bases between. The CDR3 coding sequence is TGTGCCAGCAGTTACTCGATACCAGGGGCGTTTTACGAGCAGTACTTC. It yields the protein CASSYSIPGAFYEQYF.